The 24 T cell receptor beta chains given below trace back to one sample, sequenced in a study of OX40 agonist ivuxolimab in advanced cancers. Repertoires were generated with immunoSEQ multiplex PCR, while TCRdb's copy carries only in-frame clones and drops some. The table shows some 16,000 clones, with roughly 78% occurring only once. This specimen was CD4+ or CD8+ T cells sorted from blood, taken in a trial of the OX40 agonist ivuxolimab. The receptors here all came from an adult with an advanced solid tumor such as melanoma, head and neck, liver or kidney cancer.

V usage is TRBV9 and J usage is TRBJ2-2, with D uncertain. The germline V gene has CDR1 SGDLS and CDR2 YYNGEE. The CDR3 has 15 amino acids. V lost 0 bases, J lost 4 bases, and 10 bases lay in between. The chain's CDR3 is CASSVASRSTGELFF. CDR3 sequence (DNA): TGTGCCAGCAGCGTAGCGAGCCGGAGCACCGGGGAGCTGTTTTTT.

The chain links TRBV18 to TRBJ2-2; TRBD2 agrees at 11 bases. Germline V CDR1 and CDR2: KGHSH, LQKENI. V lost 0 bases and J lost 0; bases outside the gene matches: 3. This CDR3 has 18 residues. The chain's CDR3 is CASSPPLAGVANTGELFF. The DNA of the CDR3 is TGTGCCAGCTCACCACCACTAGCGGGGGTCGCGAACACCGGGGAGCTGTTTTTT.

V usage is TRBV4-2 and J usage is TRBJ2-2; 9 positions match TRBD1. Germline values: CDR1 LGHNA, CDR2 YNFKEQ. CDR3 length equals 16 residues. V lost 4 bases to trimming and J lost 5 bases; unmatched junction nucleotides: 8. Written as DNA, the CDR3 is TGTGCCAGCAGCCCCCATGGGGACAGGGCTACCGGGGAGCTGTTTTTT. This gives the protein CASSPHGDRATGELFF.

The chain recombines TRBV9 with TRBJ2-3, with 10 bases identical to TRBD2. CDR1 and CDR2 from the germline V gene are SGDLS and YYNGEE. J gave up 1 base and V 4 bases, and 6 bases lay outside the gene matches. The CDR3 contains 16 residues. The CDR3, as DNA: TGTGCCAGCAGCCCGTTAGCGGGAGGACGCACAGATACGCAGTATTTT. Its translation: CASSPLAGGRTDTQYF. Looking up the rest from reference TRBV9 and TRBJ2-3 gives the full variable domain: DSGVTQTPKHLITATGQRVTLRCSPRSGDLSVYWYQQSLDQGLQFLIQYYNGEERAKGNILERFSAQQFPDLHSELNLSSLELGDSALYFCASSPLAGGRTDTQYFGPGTRLTVL.

The chain carries TRBV6-5 and TRBJ1-5, with 7 bases that match TRBD1. Germline trimming cut 0 bases from V and 1 base from J; bases unmatched to any gene: 3. This CDR3 comprises 16 residues. Germline-derived CDR1 and CDR2 are MNHEY and SVGAGI. This CDR3 reads CASSYSPTGSNQPQHF. The CDR3 DNA sequence: TGTGCCAGCAGTTACTCCCCGACAGGGAGCAATCAGCCCCAGCATTTT.

With regard to this clone: A junction boundary mismatches the germline segment, possibly from a read error. This chain's CDR3 is CASSPTGSGLNTEAFF. CDR3 DNA: TGCGCCAGCAGCCCAACAGGGTCAGGGCTGAACACTGAAGCTTTCTTT. The V call is TRBV5-4, the J call TRBJ1-1; a possible D gene is TRBD1 (6 bases). Germline V CDR1 and CDR2: SGHNT, YYREEE (reference sequence). The CDR3 contains 16 residues.

The chain couples TRBV19 to TRBJ1-4; D possibly corresponds to TRBD1 (5 bases). V was clipped by 6 bases and J by 0 bases, with 8 bases between them. Germline CDR1 LNHDA, CDR2 SQIVND (reference sequence). This CDR3 is 14 amino acids long. The CDR3 loop is CASSTRATNEKLFF. CDR3 bases: TGTGCCAGTAGCACCAGGGCAACTAATGAAAAACTGTTTTTT.

This clone is medium-sized by share. This chain links TRBV6-1 with TRBJ1-1, with a tentative D call TRBD1 (5 bases). There are 14 residues in the CDR3. The germline V gene has CDR1 MNHNS and CDR2 SASEGT. Deletions cut 2 bases from V and 2 bases from J, with 9 bases between. In DNA form, the CDR3 reads TGTGCCAGCAGTGAATTCCAGGGAAACACTGAAGCTTTCTTT. Translating gives CASSEFQGNTEAFF.

The CDR3 sequence: CASSLGSWAYNEQFF. The CDR3 DNA reads as TGTGCCAGCAGCTTAGGAAGCTGGGCATACAATGAGCAGTTCTTC. The gene calls are TRBV7-3 and TRBJ2-1; D is unclear. Trimming pared 2 bases from V and 4 bases from J, leaving 12 bases between. The CDR3 consists of 15 residues. In germline, CDR1 is SGHTA, CDR2 FQGTGA.

This rearrangement joins TRBV5-4 to TRBJ1-2; D gene unclear. Trimming stripped 3 bases from V and 1 base from J, with 1 base between. There are 11 residues in the CDR3. The germline gives CDR1 SGHNT, CDR2 YYREEE (reference sequence). The CDR3 DNA is TGTGCCAGCAGCTATAACTATGGCTACACCTTC. This translates into CASSYNYGYTF.

The CDR3 sequence is CDHQNTNTGELFF. The DNA of the CDR3 is TGTGACCACCAGAATACGAACACCGGGGAGCTGTTTTTT. The chain couples TRBV7-5 to TRBJ2-2; the table gives TRBD1 as D, unverified against the DNA. TRBV7-5 is a pseudogene segment. CDR3 length: 13 residues.

J is TRBJ1-1 and V is TRBV25-1; possibly TRBD1 for D (5 bases). The CDR3 extends over 16 amino acids. The V end lost 4 bases, the J end lost 3 bases, and 18 bases lay between the germline ends. Germline CDR1 and CDR2: MGHDK and SYGVNS. CDR3 nucleotide sequence: TGTGCCAGCAGTGCGGGACTCGGGGTAAGGGACACTGAAGCTTTCTTT. This gives the protein CASSAGLGVRDTEAFF.

This chain joins TRBV5-1 and TRBJ1-2, with TRBD1 as a possible D gene (5 bases). This CDR3 contains 16 residues. Germline assignment: CDR1 SGHRS and CDR2 YFSETQ. Trimming shortened V by 1 base and J by 0 bases, and 13 bases separated the two germline ends. The CDR3 sequence is CASSLSSGPTNYGYTF. CDR3 sequence (DNA): TGCGCCAGCAGCTTGTCTTCGGGACCGACTAACTATGGCTACACCTTC.

The chain is built from TRBV7-3 and TRBJ2-3; D is tentatively TRBD1 or TRBD2 (5 bases each). CDR3 length: 15 residues. Trimming took 5 bases from V and 0 from J, leaving 12 bases between them. In germline, CDR1 is SGHTA, CDR2 FQGTGA. The CDR3 spells CASSPLGASTDTQYF. The CDR3 DNA sequence: TGTGCCAGCAGCCCACTCGGGGCGAGCACAGATACGCAGTATTTT.

This clone has a handful of counts. J is TRBJ1-1 and V is TRBV30, with D hard to call. V lost 0 bases and J 7 bases, leaving 12 bases between the germline ends. The germline CDR1 and CDR2 sequences are GTSNPN and SVGIG (reference sequence). This CDR3 is built from 13 residues. The CDR3 DNA is TGTGCCTGGAGTGTCTCCACACCCGGTGAAGCTTTCTTT. Translating gives CAWSVSTPGEAFF.

The chain uses TRBV2 and TRBJ2-7; 12 bases align to TRBD1. Trimming at V came to 9 bases and at J to 4 bases, leaving 7 bases not matched to a gene. CDR3 length: 14 residues. In germline, CDR1 is SNHLY, CDR2 FYNNEI. The CDR3 coding sequence is TGTGCCAGTCAAGGGGACAGGGGGCTTTACGAGCAGTACTTC. Translated: CASQGDRGLYEQYF. The variable domain in full, completed from reference TRBV2 and TRBJ2-7, reads EPEVTQTPSHQVTQMGQEVILRCVPISNHLYFYWYRQILGQKVEFLVSFYNNEISEKSEIFDDQFSVERPDGSNFTLKIRSTKLEDSAMYFCASQGDRGLYEQYFGPGTRLTVT.

The gene calls are TRBV7-3 and TRBJ2-1, with a tentative D call TRBD1 (6 bases). CDR1 is SGHTA, CDR2 FQGTGA, per germline. Trimming stripped 5 bases from V and 1 base from J, with 12 bases between. The CDR3 spans 15 residues. DNA of the CDR3: TGTGCCAGCAGCGTGGACAGCTCATCCTACAATGAGCAGTTCTTC. Residues: CASSVDSSSYNEQFF.

The chain couples TRBV28 to TRBJ1-3; D is possibly TRBD1 (6 bases). Germline V lookup: CDR1 MDHEN, CDR2 SYDVKM. V lost 6 bases and J lost 4, with 13 bases in between. The CDR3 contains 14 residues. Here the CDR3 DNA reads TGTGCCAGCAGAACCCAGGGGCCGGGAAACACCATATATTTT. Encoded protein: CASRTQGPGNTIYF.

This sequence joins TRBV6-1 and TRBJ1-4; D is undetermined. V lost 4 bases, J lost 0 bases, and 9 bases lay in between. Germline CDR1 reads MNHNS; CDR2 reads SASEGT. This CDR3 is 15 amino acids long. Here the CDR3 reads CASSGDWATNEKLFF. The CDR3 DNA reads as TGTGCCAGCAGTGGAGACTGGGCAACTAATGAAAAACTGTTTTTT.

The CDR3 protein is CASSLSGEGYGYTF. In nucleotides, the CDR3 is TGTGCCAGCAGCCTAAGTGGGGAGGGCTATGGCTACACCTTC. The chain is built from TRBV6-6 and TRBJ1-2; no clear D gene. The CDR3 length is 14 residues. V was cut by 6 bases and J by 4 bases, with 15 bases left in between. Germline loops: CDR1 MNHNY, CDR2 SVGAGI (reference sequence).

The genes are TRBV2 and TRBJ2-7; D assignment may be TRBD1 or TRBD2 (5 bases each). The V end lost 8 bases, the J end lost 3 bases, and 11 bases lay between the germline ends. The CDR3 spans 12 residues. The germline gives CDR1 SNHLY, CDR2 FYNNEI. The CDR3 spells CASGDSGYEQYF. The CDR3 DNA reads as TGTGCCAGCGGAGACAGCGGCTACGAGCAGTACTTC.

The chain employs TRBV19 and TRBJ1-1; D gene ambiguous. Germline assignment: CDR1 LNHDA and CDR2 SQIVND (reference sequence). V was cut by 5 bases and J by 0 bases, with 10 bases left in between. CDR3 size: 14 residues. CDR3 nucleotide sequence: TGTGCCAGTAGTCCAGTTCTGGTGAACACTGAAGCTTTCTTT. Encoded protein: CASSPVLVNTEAFF.

CDR3 coding DNA: TGTGCCAGCAGTTTGGGGAGGACAATTTCCTACGAGCAGTACTTC. It is translated as CASSLGRTISYEQYF. The chain is built from TRBV28 and TRBJ2-7; possible D gene TRBD2, 6 bases. The CDR3 totals 15 residues. Trimming left V 3 bases short and J 1 base short, with 13 bases between. Per the germline V gene, CDR1 is MDHEN and CDR2 is SYDVKM.

This chain links TRBV6-1 with TRBJ2-7, with D possibly TRBD2 on 7 matching bases. This CDR3 spans 17 amino acids. Germline loops: CDR1 MNHNS, CDR2 SASEGT. Trimming took off 2 bases at V and 5 bases at J, with 22 bases between the two ends. The CDR3 sequence is CASSERGEGEVTNEQYF. The CDR3, as DNA: TGTGCCAGCAGTGAAAGGGGGGAGGGGGAGGTGACTAACGAGCAGTACTTC.